Listed below are T cell receptor beta chains from one sample, sequenced in a study of OX40 agonist ivuxolimab in advanced cancers. Profiling relied on immunoSEQ multiplex PCR, and the TCRdb table lists in-frame clones only, not all of them. The sample consists of 9,500 to 15,000 clones, about 83% of them appearing once. The sample was CD4+ or CD8+ T cells sorted from blood, taken in a trial of the OX40 agonist ivuxolimab. These TCRs come from an adult with an advanced solid tumor such as melanoma, head and neck, liver or kidney cancer. CDR3s include the opening cysteine and the closing phenylalanine or tryptophan. A D gene is named only where the DNA matches it firmly. Size tells how often a clone was seen (once, few, many) or the class of an expanded clone, and some rows leave it out.

d_call: -; clone_size: once; v_call: TRBV5-4; j_call: TRBJ1-1; cdr3_aa: CASSADGTGNTEAFF; cdr3_nt: TGTGCCAGCAGCGCCGACGGGACTGGAAACACTGAAGCTTTCTTT
d_call: -; clone_size: once; v_call: TRBV7-6; j_call: TRBJ1-1; cdr3_aa: CASSPTWGVGTEAFF; cdr3_nt: TGTGCCAGCAGCCCCACCTGGGGGGTTGGGACTGAAGCTTTCTTT
d_call: -; clone_size: -; v_call: TRBV7-9; j_call: TRBJ1-6; cdr3_aa: CASSPRDRPNSPLHF; cdr3_nt: TGTGCCAGCAGCCCCCGGGACCGGCCTAATTCACCCCTCCACTTT
d_call: -; clone_size: -; v_call: TRBV7-9; j_call: TRBJ1-4; cdr3_aa: CASSPLGSYEKLFF; cdr3_nt: TGTGCCAGCAGCCCATTGGGGTCTTATGAAAAACTGTTTTTT
d_call: -; clone_size: -; v_call: TRBV5-5; j_call: TRBJ1-1; cdr3_aa: CASSRGTSNTEAFF; cdr3_nt: TGTGCCAGCAGCCGTGGGACATCGAACACTGAAGCTTTCTTT
d_call: -; clone_size: -; v_call: TRBV7-3; j_call: TRBJ2-3; cdr3_aa: CASSSIGADTQYF; cdr3_nt: TGTGCCAGCAGCTCTATAGGGGCAGATACGCAGTATTTT
d_call: -; clone_size: few; v_call: TRBV7-9; j_call: TRBJ2-3; cdr3_aa: CASSLDTDTQYF; cdr3_nt: TGTGCCAGCAGCTTAGACACAGATACGCAGTATTTT
d_call: -; clone_size: -; v_call: TRBV19; j_call: TRBJ1-1; cdr3_aa: CASRFNQNTEAFF; cdr3_nt: TGTGCCAGTAGGTTTAACCAAAACACTGAAGCTTTCTTT
d_call: -; clone_size: -; v_call: TRBV27; j_call: TRBJ1-2; cdr3_aa: CASSEGGRGYTF; cdr3_nt: TGTGCCAGCAGTGAGGGGGGGAGGGGCTACACCTTC
d_call: TRBD2; clone_size: -; v_call: TRBV27; j_call: TRBJ2-7; cdr3_aa: CASTGTSGNYEQYF; cdr3_nt: TGTGCCAGCACAGGGACTAGCGGGAACTACGAGCAGTACTTC
d_call: TRBD1; clone_size: once; v_call: TRBV27; j_call: TRBJ1-2; cdr3_aa: CASSLASMGTGLEGYTF; cdr3_nt: TGTGCCAGCAGCCTCGCTAGTATGGGGACAGGGTTAGAGGGCTACACCTTC
d_call: -; clone_size: -; v_call: TRBV7-6; j_call: TRBJ2-7; cdr3_aa: CASSLGIGEQYF; cdr3_nt: TGTGCCAGCAGCTTAGGGATCGGCGAGCAGTACTTC
d_call: -; clone_size: -; v_call: TRBV4-3; j_call: TRBJ1-1; cdr3_aa: CASSQDPTYTEAFF; cdr3_nt: TGCGCCAGCAGCCAAGATCCCACCTACACTGAAGCTTTCTTT
d_call: -; clone_size: -; v_call: TRBV7-6; j_call: TRBJ1-2; cdr3_aa: CASSLGGGVGYGYTF; cdr3_nt: TGTGCCAGCAGCTTAGGTGGAGGGGTGGGCTATGGCTACACCTTC
d_call: TRBD2; clone_size: -; v_call: TRBV11-2; j_call: TRBJ2-1; cdr3_aa: CASSPAGGSYNEQFF; cdr3_nt: TGTGCCAGCAGCCCGGCGGGGGGCTCCTACAATGAGCAGTTCTTC
d_call: TRBD1; clone_size: -; v_call: TRBV7-6; j_call: TRBJ1-2; cdr3_aa: CASSPTDRGPLYGYTF; cdr3_nt: TGTGCCAGCAGCCCGACCGACAGGGGCCCCCTTTATGGCTACACCTTC
d_call: -; clone_size: -; v_call: TRBV11-3; j_call: TRBJ1-1; cdr3_aa: CASSHSTGGSEAFF; cdr3_nt: TGTGCCAGCAGCCACTCGACAGGAGGGTCTGAAGCTTTCTTT
d_call: TRBD1; clone_size: -; v_call: TRBV7-9; j_call: TRBJ1-2; cdr3_aa: CASSSTGTGIGGYTF; cdr3_nt: TGTGCCAGCAGCTCCACCGGGACAGGGATCGGTGGCTACACCTTC
d_call: -; clone_size: -; v_call: TRBV5-4; j_call: TRBJ2-6; cdr3_aa: CAAAGHTRQSRANVLTF; cdr3_nt: TGTGCCGCGGCCGGCCATACCAGACAAAGTCGGGCCAACGTCCTGACTTTC
d_call: -; clone_size: -; v_call: TRBV4-1; j_call: TRBJ2-7; cdr3_aa: CASSQSQGYEQYF; cdr3_nt: TGCGCCAGCAGCCAGTCTCAGGGTTACGAGCAGTACTTC
d_call: -; clone_size: -; v_call: TRBV28; j_call: TRBJ1-1; cdr3_aa: CASSLWNTEAFF; cdr3_nt: TGTGCCAGCAGTTTATGGAACACTGAAGCTTTCTTT
d_call: -; clone_size: few; v_call: TRBV5-1; j_call: TRBJ2-1; cdr3_aa: CASSLATNLYNEQFF; cdr3_nt: TGCGCCAGCAGCTTAGCCACAAATCTTTACAATGAGCAGTTCTTC
d_call: -; clone_size: -; v_call: TRBV28; j_call: TRBJ2-2; cdr3_aa: CASNLGGGSGELFF; cdr3_nt: TGTGCCAGCAACCTAGGAGGGGGGAGCGGGGAGCTGTTTTTT
d_call: -; clone_size: -; v_call: TRBV2; j_call: TRBJ2-7; cdr3_aa: CASSEALLSGGRSSYEQYF; cdr3_nt: TGTGCCAGCAGTGAAGCGCTTCTATCGGGGGGCCGCAGCTCCTACGAGCAGTACTTC
d_call: -; clone_size: -; v_call: TRBV7-9; j_call: TRBJ1-4; cdr3_aa: CASSPGTGPTNEKLFF; cdr3_nt: TGTGCCAGCAGCCCGGGGACGGGCCCAACTAATGAAAAACTGTTTTTT
d_call: -; clone_size: once; v_call: TRBV7-2; j_call: TRBJ2-1; cdr3_aa: CASSLSDRTSSYNEQFF; cdr3_nt: TGTGCCAGCAGCTTGTCCGACAGGACAAGCTCCTACAATGAGCAGTTCTTC
d_call: TRBD2; clone_size: -; v_call: TRBV2; j_call: TRBJ2-1; cdr3_aa: CASSEAGGAGEQFF; cdr3_nt: TGTGCCAGCAGTGAAGCGGGAGGGGCCGGGGAGCAGTTCTTC
d_call: TRBD2; clone_size: -; v_call: TRBV9; j_call: TRBJ2-4; cdr3_aa: CASSASGGSLAKNIQYF; cdr3_nt: TGTGCCAGCAGCGCCAGCGGGGGGAGCCTAGCCAAAAACATTCAGTACTTC
d_call: TRBD1; clone_size: -; v_call: TRBV4-1; j_call: TRBJ2-1; cdr3_aa: CASSQDPTTGGQWTISYNEQFF; cdr3_nt: TGCGCCAGCAGCCAAGACCCGACGACAGGGGGCCAATGGACTATCTCCTACAATGAGCAGTTCTTC
d_call: -; clone_size: -; v_call: TRBV7-9; j_call: TRBJ2-3; cdr3_aa: CASSLAPRTASDTQYF; cdr3_nt: TGTGCCAGCAGCTTAGCGCCCCGAACGGCCTCCGATACGCAGTATTTT
d_call: TRBD1; clone_size: few; v_call: TRBV19; j_call: TRBJ1-4; cdr3_aa: CASSPRGTGQADEKLFF; cdr3_nt: TGTGCCAGTAGTCCCCGTGGAACGGGACAGGCGGATGAAAAACTGTTTTTT
d_call: -; clone_size: -; v_call: TRBV15; j_call: TRBJ1-2; cdr3_aa: CATSRDSLDSYGYTF; cdr3_nt: TGTGCCACCAGCAGAGATAGTTTAGACAGCTATGGCTACACCTTC
d_call: -; clone_size: -; v_call: TRBV13; j_call: TRBJ1-5; cdr3_aa: CASSLGNQPQHF; cdr3_nt: TGTGCCAGCAGCTTGGGCAATCAGCCCCAGCATTTT
d_call: -; clone_size: -; v_call: TRBV10-3; j_call: TRBJ2-5; cdr3_aa: CAISESKGGEETQYF; cdr3_nt: TGTGCCATCAGTGAGTCGAAGGGCGGGGAAGAGACCCAGTACTTC
d_call: -; clone_size: -; v_call: TRBV9; j_call: TRBJ2-7; cdr3_aa: CASSESGGGWNEQYF; cdr3_nt: TGTGCCAGCAGTGAAAGTGGAGGTGGGTGGAACGAGCAGTACTTC
d_call: -; clone_size: -; v_call: TRBV27; j_call: TRBJ2-7; cdr3_aa: CASSSQEGAQYF; cdr3_nt: TGTGCCAGCAGTTCACAGGAAGGGGCACAGTACTTC
d_call: -; clone_size: -; v_call: TRBV19; j_call: TRBJ1-5; cdr3_aa: CASSPIVGYNQPQHF; cdr3_nt: TGTGCCAGTAGTCCAATAGTAGGGTACAATCAGCCCCAGCATTTT
d_call: -; clone_size: -; v_call: TRBV5-6; j_call: TRBJ2-7; cdr3_aa: CASSLEAAEYEQYF; cdr3_nt: TGTGCCAGCAGCTTGGAGGCGGCGGAATACGAGCAGTACTTC
d_call: -; clone_size: -; v_call: TRBV2; j_call: TRBJ1-4; cdr3_aa: CASSVVRSEKLFF; cdr3_nt: TGTGCCAGCAGTGTTGTTAGAAGTGAAAAACTGTTTTTT
d_call: -; clone_size: -; v_call: TRBV5-4; j_call: TRBJ1-2; cdr3_aa: CASSESREGGYTF; cdr3_nt: TGTGCCAGCAGCGAATCTCGGGAAGGCGGCTACACCTTC
d_call: TRBD2; clone_size: -; v_call: TRBV29-1; j_call: TRBJ2-2; cdr3_aa: CSVTGGVGELFF; cdr3_nt: TGCAGCGTTACCGGGGGGGTCGGGGAGCTGTTTTTT
d_call: TRBD1; clone_size: once; v_call: TRBV5-1; j_call: TRBJ2-5; cdr3_aa: CASSLDPTRDRGETQYF; cdr3_nt: TGCGCCAGCAGCTTGGATCCCACTCGGGACAGGGGAGAGACCCAGTACTTC